The sequence of this TCR beta chain was determined in a study of tumour-infiltrating T cells in Burkitt lymphoma. Study background: Productive clonality predicted overall and progression-free survival.

Method: immunoSEQ multiplex PCR; TCRdb's copy keeps in-frame clones and lacks some. The sample yields under 5,500 clones, around 80% seen once. V was clipped by 0 bases and J by 2 bases, with 5 bases between them. This CDR3 has 13 residues. Germline V gives CDR1 LNHNV, CDR2 YYDKDF (reference sequence). The sequence was collected from a human donor with diffuse large B-cell lymphoma. Some clones in this sample may be carry-over from other donors' samples. The specimen sequenced was tumor tissue. This chain uses TRBV15 with TRBJ2-7, with D possibly being TRBD2 (5 bases). The CDR3 loop is CATSRERAYEQYF. The CDR3 nucleotides are TGTGCCACCAGCAGAGAGAGGGCCTACGAGCAGTACTTC.